Sequencing of this T cell receptor beta chain was carried out in a study of T cell changes during pregnancy in multiple sclerosis. The data were produced by immunoSEQ multiplex PCR, yet TCRdb's version contains in-frame clones alone and is incomplete. This sample has around 71,000 clones, with 92% found just once. V was cut by 4 bases and J by 8 bases, with 21 bases left in between. There are 15 residues in the CDR3. In germline, CDR1 is SGHDT, CDR2 YYEEEE. This rearrangement joins TRBV5-6 to TRBJ1-2, with D perhaps matching TRBD1 (6 bases). The specimen comprised peripheral blood, sampled after pregnancy. The clonotype comes from a female donor with multiple sclerosis, enrolled in a pregnancy study. DNA of the CDR3: TGTGCCAGCAGCGTGGGTCCGGCAGGGGTAGGCGGCTACACCTTC. Translating gives CASSVGPAGVGGYTF. The variable domain in full, with the rest retrieved from reference TRBV5-6 and TRBJ1-2, is DAGVTQSPTHLIKTRGQQVTLRCSPKSGHDTVSWYQQALGQGPQFIFQYYEEEERQRGNFPDRFSGHQFPNYSSELNVNALLLGDSALYLCASSVGPAGVGGYTFGSGTRLTVV.